This T cell receptor beta chain was retrieved from a study of cytomegalovirus exposure and HLA in healthy donors. Study-wide background: HLA-typed donors were the source of approximately 88 million unique TCRs, which an early data release held.

Study-level results: Investigators reported more than 150 TCR beta chains as tied to cytomegalovirus.

Note on this clone: Antigen specificity is unknown.

With 60 Vbeta and 13 Jbeta primers, the PCR was carried out. Here immunoSEQ multiplex PCR was the method, and the copy in TCRdb shows in-frame clones only, minus some. This table holds approximately 59,000 clones, 65% to 80% found once. This receptor was identified in a man aged 40-49 years in good health and CMV-seropositive. Sequencing was carried out using PBMCs.

The CDR3 sequence: CASSLISSGANVLTF. DNA of the CDR3: TGTGCCAGCAGCTTAATCAGCTCTGGGGCCAACGTCCTGACTTTC. The chain links TRBV7-2 to TRBJ2-6; D is uncertain. The length of the CDR3 is 15 residues. Germline CDR1 is SGHTA and CDR2 is FQGNSA. V lost 2 bases, J lost 0 bases, and 5 bases lay in between.